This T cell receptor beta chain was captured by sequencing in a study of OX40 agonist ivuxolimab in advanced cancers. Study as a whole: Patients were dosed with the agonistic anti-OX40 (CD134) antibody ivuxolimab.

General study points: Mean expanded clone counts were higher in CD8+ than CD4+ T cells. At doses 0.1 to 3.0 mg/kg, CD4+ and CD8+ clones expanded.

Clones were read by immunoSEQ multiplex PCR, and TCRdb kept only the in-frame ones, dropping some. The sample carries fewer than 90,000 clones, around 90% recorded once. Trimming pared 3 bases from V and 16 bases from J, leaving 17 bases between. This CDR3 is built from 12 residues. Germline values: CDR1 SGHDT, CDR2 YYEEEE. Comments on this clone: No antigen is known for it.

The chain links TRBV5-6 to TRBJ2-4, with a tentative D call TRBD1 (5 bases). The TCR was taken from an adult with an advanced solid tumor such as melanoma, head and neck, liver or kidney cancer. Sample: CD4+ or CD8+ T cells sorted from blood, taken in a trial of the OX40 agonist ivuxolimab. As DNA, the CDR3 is TGTGCCAGCAGCTCGGACCCAGGGAAGAGATACTTC. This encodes CASSSDPGKRYF.